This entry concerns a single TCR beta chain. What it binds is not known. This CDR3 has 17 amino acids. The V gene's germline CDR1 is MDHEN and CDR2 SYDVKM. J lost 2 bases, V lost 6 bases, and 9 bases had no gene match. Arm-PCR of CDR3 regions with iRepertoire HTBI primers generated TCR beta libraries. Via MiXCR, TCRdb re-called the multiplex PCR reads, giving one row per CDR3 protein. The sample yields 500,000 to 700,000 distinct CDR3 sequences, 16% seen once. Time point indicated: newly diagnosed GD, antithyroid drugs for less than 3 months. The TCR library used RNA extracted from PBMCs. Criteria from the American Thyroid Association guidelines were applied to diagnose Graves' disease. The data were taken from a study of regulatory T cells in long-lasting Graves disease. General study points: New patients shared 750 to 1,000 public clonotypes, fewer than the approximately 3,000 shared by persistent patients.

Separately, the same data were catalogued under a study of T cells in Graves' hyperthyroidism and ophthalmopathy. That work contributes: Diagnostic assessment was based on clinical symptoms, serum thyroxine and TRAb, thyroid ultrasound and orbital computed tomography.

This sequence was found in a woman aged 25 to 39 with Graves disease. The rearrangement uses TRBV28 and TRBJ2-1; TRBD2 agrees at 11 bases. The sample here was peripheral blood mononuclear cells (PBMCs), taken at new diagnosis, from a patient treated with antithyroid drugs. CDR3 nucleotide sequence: TGTGCCAGCAGCAAACGTCTAGCGGGAGGACCCTACAATGAGCAGTTCTTC. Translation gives CASSKRLAGGPYNEQFF.